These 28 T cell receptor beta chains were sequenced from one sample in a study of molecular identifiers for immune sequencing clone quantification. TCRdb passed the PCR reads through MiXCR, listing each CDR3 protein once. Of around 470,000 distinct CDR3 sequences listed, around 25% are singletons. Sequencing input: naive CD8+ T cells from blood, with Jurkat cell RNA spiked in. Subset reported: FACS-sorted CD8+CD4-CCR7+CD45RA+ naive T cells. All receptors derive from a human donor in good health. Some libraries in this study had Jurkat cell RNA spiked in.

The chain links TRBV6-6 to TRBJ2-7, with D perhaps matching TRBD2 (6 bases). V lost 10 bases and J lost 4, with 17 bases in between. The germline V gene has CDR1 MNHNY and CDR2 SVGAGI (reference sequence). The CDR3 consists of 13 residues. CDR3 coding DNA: TGTGCCACCATCGGGAGCTCACTTTACGAGCAGTACTTC. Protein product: CATIGSSLYEQYF.

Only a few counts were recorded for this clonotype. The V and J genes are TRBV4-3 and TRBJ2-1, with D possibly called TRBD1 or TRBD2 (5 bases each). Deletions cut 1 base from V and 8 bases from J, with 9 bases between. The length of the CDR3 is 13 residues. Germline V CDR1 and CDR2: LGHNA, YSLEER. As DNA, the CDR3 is TGCGCCAGCAGCCAAGGCCTGGGGGATGAGCAGTTCTTC. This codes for CASSQGLGDEQFF.

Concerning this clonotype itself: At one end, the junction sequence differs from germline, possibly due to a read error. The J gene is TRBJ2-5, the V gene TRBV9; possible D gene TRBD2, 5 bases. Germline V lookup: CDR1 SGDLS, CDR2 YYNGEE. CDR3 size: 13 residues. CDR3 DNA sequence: TGTGCCAGCGGCGTAGACGGAGGCGAGACCCAGTACTTC. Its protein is CASGVDGGETQYF.

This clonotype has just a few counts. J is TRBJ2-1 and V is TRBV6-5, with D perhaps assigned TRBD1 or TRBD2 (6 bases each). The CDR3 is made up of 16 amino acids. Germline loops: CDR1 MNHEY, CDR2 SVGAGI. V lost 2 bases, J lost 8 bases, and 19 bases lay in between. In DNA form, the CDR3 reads TGTGCCAGCAGTTACGGAGGGACAAAAGGCGGGGATGAGCAGTTCTTC. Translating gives CASSYGGTKGGDEQFF.

The CDR3 spells CASRQPENYEQYF. The CDR3 nucleotides read TGTGCCAGCCGACAGCCCGAAAACTACGAGCAGTACTTC. V gene TRBV6-2 or TRBV6-3 combines with J gene TRBJ2-7; TRBD1 is a possible D gene (5 bases). The CDR3 has 13 amino acids. Looked up from germline, CDR1 is MNHEY and CDR2 is SVGEGT. Trimming stripped 8 bases from V and 3 bases from J, with 14 bases between.

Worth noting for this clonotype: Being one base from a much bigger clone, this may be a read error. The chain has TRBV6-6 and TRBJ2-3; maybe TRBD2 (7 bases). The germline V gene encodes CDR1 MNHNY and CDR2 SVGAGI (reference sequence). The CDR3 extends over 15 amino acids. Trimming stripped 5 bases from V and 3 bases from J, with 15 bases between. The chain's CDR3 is CASSKVGGLTDTQYF. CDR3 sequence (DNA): TGTGCCAGCAGTAAAGTGGGGGGGCTGACAGATACGCAGTATTTT.

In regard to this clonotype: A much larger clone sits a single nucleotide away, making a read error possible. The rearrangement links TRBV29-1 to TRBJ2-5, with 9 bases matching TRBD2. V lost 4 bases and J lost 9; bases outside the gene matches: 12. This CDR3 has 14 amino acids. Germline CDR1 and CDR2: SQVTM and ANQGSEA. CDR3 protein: CSVGGAGGRESQYF. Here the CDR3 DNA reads TGCAGCGTTGGGGGAGCGGGAGGAAGGGAGTCCCAGTACTTC.

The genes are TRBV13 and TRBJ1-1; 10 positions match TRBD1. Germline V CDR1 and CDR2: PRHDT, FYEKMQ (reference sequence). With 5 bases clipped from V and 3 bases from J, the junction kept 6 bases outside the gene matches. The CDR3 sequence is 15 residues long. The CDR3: CASSARGQGYTEAFF. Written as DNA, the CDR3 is TGTGCCAGCAGCGCCAGGGGACAGGGGTACACTGAAGCTTTCTTT.

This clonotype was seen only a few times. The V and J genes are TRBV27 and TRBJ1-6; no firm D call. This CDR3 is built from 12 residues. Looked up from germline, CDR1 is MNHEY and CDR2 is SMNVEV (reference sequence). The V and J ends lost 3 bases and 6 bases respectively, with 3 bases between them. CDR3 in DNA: TGTGCCAGCAGTTTCTTTAATTCACCCCTCCACTTT. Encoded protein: CASSFFNSPLHF.

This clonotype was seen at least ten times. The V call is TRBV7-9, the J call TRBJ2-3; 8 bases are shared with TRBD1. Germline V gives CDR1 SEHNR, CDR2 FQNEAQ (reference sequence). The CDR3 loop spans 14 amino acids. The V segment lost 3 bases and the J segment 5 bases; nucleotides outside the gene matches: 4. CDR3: CASSFGQGVDTQYF. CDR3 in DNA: TGTGCCAGCAGCTTTGGACAGGGAGTAGATACGCAGTATTTT. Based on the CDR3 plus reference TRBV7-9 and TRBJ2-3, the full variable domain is DTGVSQNPRHKITKRGQNVTFRCDPISEHNRLYWYRQTLGQGPEFLTYFQNEAQLEKSRLLSDRFSAERPKGSFSTLEIQRTEQGDSAMYLCASSFGQGVDTQYFGPGTRLTVL.

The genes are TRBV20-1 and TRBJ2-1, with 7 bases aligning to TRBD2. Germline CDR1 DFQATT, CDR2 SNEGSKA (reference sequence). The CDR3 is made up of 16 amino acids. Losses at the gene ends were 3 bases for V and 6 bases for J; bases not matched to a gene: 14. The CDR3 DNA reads TGCAGTGCTAGTCTTGGGGGGGGGTTCGTTGGCAATGAGCAGTTCTTC. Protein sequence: CSASLGGGFVGNEQFF.

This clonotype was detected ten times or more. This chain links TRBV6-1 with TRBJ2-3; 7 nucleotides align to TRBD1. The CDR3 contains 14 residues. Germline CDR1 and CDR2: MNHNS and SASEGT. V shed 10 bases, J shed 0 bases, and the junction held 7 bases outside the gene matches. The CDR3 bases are TGTGCCACAACAGGGGACCTGAGCACAGATACGCAGTATTTT. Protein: CATTGDLSTDTQYF.

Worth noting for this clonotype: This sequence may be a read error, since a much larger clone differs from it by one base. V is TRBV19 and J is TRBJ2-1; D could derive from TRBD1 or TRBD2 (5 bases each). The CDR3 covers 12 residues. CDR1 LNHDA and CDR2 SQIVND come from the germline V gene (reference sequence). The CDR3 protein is CASRYPGPVQCF. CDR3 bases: TGTGCCAGTAGATACCCGGGACCCGTGCAGTGCTTC.

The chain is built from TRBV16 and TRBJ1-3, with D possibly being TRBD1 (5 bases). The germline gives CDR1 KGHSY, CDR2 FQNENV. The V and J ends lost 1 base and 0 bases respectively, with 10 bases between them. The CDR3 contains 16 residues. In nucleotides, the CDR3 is TGTGCCAGCAGCCAATTTAAGGGGCCCTCTGGAAACACCATATATTTT. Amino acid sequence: CASSQFKGPSGNTIYF.

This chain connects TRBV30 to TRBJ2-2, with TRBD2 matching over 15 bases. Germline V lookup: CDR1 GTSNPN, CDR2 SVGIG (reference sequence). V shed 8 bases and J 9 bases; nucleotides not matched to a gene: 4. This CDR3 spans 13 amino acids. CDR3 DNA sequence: TGTGCCCCGGGACTAGCGGGAGGTCGGGAGCTGTTTTTT. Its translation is CAPGLAGGRELFF.

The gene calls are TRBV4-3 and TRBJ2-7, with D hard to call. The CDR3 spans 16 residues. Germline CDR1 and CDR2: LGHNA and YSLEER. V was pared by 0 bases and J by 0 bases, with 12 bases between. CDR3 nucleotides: TGCGCCAGCAGCCAAGACTGGGCAGGCAGCTCCTACGAGCAGTACTTC. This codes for CASSQDWAGSSYEQYF.

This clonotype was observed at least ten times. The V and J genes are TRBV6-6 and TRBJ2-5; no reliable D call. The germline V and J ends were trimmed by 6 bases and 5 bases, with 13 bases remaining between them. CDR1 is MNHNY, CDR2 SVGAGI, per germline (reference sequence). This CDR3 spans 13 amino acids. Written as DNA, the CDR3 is TGTGCCAGCAGCGCTCCGCCCGGGGAGACCCAGTACTTC. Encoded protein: CASSAPPGETQYF.

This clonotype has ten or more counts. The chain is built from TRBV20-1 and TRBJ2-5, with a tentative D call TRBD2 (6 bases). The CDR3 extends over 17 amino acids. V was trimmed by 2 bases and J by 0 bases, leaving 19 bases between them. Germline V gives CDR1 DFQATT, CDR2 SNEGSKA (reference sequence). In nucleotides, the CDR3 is TGCAGTGCTAGAAGTCAGCGGGCGACCTGGTACCAAGAGACCCAGTACTTC. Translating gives CSARSQRATWYQETQYF.

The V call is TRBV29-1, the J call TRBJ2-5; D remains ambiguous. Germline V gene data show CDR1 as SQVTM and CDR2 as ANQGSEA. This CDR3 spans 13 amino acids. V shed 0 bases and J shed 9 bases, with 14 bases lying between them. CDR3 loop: CSVEDLNPRPQYF. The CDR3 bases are TGCAGCGTTGAAGACCTAAACCCCAGGCCCCAGTACTTC.

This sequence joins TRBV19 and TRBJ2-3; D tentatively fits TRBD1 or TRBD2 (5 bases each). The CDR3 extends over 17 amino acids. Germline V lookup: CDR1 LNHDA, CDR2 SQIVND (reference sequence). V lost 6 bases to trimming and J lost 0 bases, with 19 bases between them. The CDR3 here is CASRRLGVPDSTDTQYF. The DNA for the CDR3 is TGTGCCAGTAGACGGCTGGGGGTGCCGGACAGCACAGATACGCAGTATTTT.

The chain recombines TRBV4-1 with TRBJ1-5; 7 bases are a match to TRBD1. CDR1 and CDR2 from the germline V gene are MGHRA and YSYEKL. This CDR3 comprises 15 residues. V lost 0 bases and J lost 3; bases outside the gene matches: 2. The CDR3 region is CASSQDQGDNQPQHF. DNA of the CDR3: TGCGCCAGCAGCCAAGATCAGGGGGACAATCAGCCCCAGCATTTT.

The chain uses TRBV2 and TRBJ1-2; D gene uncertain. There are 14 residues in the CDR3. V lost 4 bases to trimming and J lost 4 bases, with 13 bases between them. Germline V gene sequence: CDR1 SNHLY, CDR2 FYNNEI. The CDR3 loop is CASSVDYSSYGYTF. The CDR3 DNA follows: TGTGCCAGCAGTGTGGATTACAGTTCCTATGGCTACACCTTC.

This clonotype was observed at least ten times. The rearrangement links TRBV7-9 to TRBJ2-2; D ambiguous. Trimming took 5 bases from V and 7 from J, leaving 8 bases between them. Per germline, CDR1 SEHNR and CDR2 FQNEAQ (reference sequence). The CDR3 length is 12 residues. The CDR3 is CASSPQLGELFF. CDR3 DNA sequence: TGTGCCAGCAGCCCACAACTCGGGGAGCTGTTTTTT.

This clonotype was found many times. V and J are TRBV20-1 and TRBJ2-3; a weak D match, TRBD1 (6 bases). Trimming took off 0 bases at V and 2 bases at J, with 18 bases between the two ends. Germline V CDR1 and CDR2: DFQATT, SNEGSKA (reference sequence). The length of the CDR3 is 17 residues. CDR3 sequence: CSARDSFNRVLTDTQYF. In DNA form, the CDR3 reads TGCAGTGCTAGAGATAGCTTCAACAGGGTCCTCACAGATACGCAGTATTTT.

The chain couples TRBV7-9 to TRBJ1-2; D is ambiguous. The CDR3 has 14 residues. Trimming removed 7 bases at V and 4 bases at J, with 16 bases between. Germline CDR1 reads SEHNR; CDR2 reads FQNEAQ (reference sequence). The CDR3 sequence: CASTDGEEPYGYTF. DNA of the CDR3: TGTGCCAGCACCGATGGGGAGGAGCCCTATGGCTACACCTTC.

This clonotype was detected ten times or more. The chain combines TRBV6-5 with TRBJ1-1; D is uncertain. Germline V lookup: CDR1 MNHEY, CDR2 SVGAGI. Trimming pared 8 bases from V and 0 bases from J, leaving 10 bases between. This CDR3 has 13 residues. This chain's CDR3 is CASLAGVNTEAFF. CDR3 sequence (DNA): TGTGCCAGCCTCGCCGGTGTGAACACTGAAGCTTTCTTT.

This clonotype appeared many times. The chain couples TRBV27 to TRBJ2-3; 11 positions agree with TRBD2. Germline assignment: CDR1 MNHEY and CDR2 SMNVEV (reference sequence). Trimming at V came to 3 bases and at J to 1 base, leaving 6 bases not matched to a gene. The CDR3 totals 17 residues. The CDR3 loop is CASSFLLAGGGTDTQYF. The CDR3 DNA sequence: TGTGCCAGCAGTTTCCTTCTAGCGGGAGGCGGCACAGATACGCAGTATTTT.

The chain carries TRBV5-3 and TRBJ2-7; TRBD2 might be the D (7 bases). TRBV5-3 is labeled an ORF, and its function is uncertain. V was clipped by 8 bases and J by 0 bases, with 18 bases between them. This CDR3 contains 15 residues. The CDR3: CASSARGGHSYEQYF. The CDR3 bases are TGTGCCAGCTCCGCACGCGGGGGCCACTCCTACGAGCAGTACTTC.